One sample yielded the 11 T cell receptor beta chains listed below, sequenced in a study of shared clonotypes between healthy human individuals. As defined, naive CD8 cells were CD45RO-negative and positively selected for CCR7, with terminally differentiated effector memory CD45RA+ cells excluded. Sequenced by immunoSEQ multiplex PCR; TCRdb stores in-frame clones only, minus some. Counted here are about 2.1 million clones, around 95% occurring once; the ten biggest clones make up around 1.7%. The sequencing sample was made of naive CD8+ T cells from PBMCs. The receptors derive from a man aged 18 to 29 in good health. Some clones in this sample may be carry-over from other donors' samples.

Written as DNA, the CDR3 is TGTGCCAGCAGCACTCAGGGACTAGCGGGAGCAGATACGCAGTATTTT. It is translated as CASSTQGLAGADTQYF. This chain connects TRBV7-9 to TRBJ2-3; 14 nucleotides agree with TRBD2. The CDR3 has 16 amino acids. The germline CDR1 and CDR2 sequences are SEHNR and FQNEAQ (reference sequence). V dropped 5 bases and J dropped 4; count of bases not matched to a gene: 5.

The chain employs TRBV27 and TRBJ1-5; 7 nucleotides line up with TRBD1. The length of the CDR3 is 14 residues. V shed 8 bases and J 6 bases; nucleotides not matched to a gene: 10. Per germline, CDR1 MNHEY and CDR2 SMNVEV (reference sequence). CDR3 sequence reads: CASSFRDRFQPQHF. The CDR3 DNA reads TGTGCCAGCTCATTCCGGGACAGATTTCAGCCCCAGCATTTT.

This rearrangement joins TRBV7-9 to TRBJ2-7, with D unclear. Per the germline V gene, CDR1 is SEHNR and CDR2 is FQNEAQ (reference sequence). There are 16 residues in the CDR3. Trimming removed 1 base at V and 6 bases at J, with 19 bases between. CDR3: CASSLDADPRSCEQYF. CDR3 nucleotide sequence: TGTGCCAGCAGCTTAGACGCGGACCCTCGGTCGTGCGAGCAGTACTTC. Variable domain in full (rest from reference TRBV7-9 and TRBJ2-7): DTGVSQNPRHKITKRGQNVTFRCDPISEHNRLYWYRQTLGQGPEFLTYFQNEAQLEKSRLLSDRFSAERPKGSFSTLEIQRTEQGDSAMYLCASSLDADPRSCEQYFGPGTRLTVT.

The rearrangement links TRBV27 to TRBJ2-7; TRBD1 might be the D (6 bases). Germline V gene sequence: CDR1 MNHEY, CDR2 SMNVEV (reference sequence). The CDR3 contains 16 residues. Trimming stripped 5 bases from V and 4 bases from J, with 21 bases between. The CDR3 DNA reads TGTGCCAGCAGTCCACTTCTCTCGACAGGCGAATACGAGCAGTACTTC. It translates to CASSPLLSTGEYEQYF.

The rearrangement joins TRBV27 to TRBJ1-2, with no clear D. The V end was cut by 3 bases, the J end by 6 bases, with 11 bases between. CDR3 length: 13 amino acids. The germline gives CDR1 MNHEY, CDR2 SMNVEV (reference sequence). This CDR3 reads CASSFIPPHGYTF. The DNA of the CDR3 is TGTGCCAGCAGTTTCATCCCTCCCCATGGCTACACCTTC.

This chain uses TRBV27 with TRBJ2-7; the match to TRBD1 covers 7 bases. The trim removed 7 bases at V and 5 bases at J, leaving 11 bases unmatched. The germline V gene has CDR1 MNHEY and CDR2 SMNVEV (reference sequence). The CDR3 loop spans 14 amino acids. This chain's CDR3 is CASTNTGTANEQYF. The CDR3 DNA reads as TGTGCCAGCACAAATACCGGGACAGCCAACGAGCAGTACTTC.

This CDR3 is CASSRADSYEQYF. For the CDR3, the DNA is TGTGCCAGCAGCCGAGCAGACAGCTACGAGCAGTACTTC. The chain couples TRBV7-9 to TRBJ2-7; tentative D call: TRBD1 (5 bases). Germline lookup yields CDR1 SEHNR and CDR2 FQNEAQ (reference sequence). CDR3 length: 13 amino acids. Trimming took 5 bases from V and 3 from J, leaving 11 bases between them.

This chain uses TRBV4-3 with TRBJ2-1, with D possibly matching TRBD2 (5 bases). The CDR3 runs 13 residues. Germline V gives CDR1 LGHNA, CDR2 YSLEER. The V and J ends lost 3 bases and 3 bases respectively, with 6 bases between them. The CDR3 DNA is TGCGCCAGCAGCCATCGGGACTACAATGAGCAGTTCTTC. Encoded protein: CASSHRDYNEQFF.

The chain couples TRBV25-1 to TRBJ2-5; a weak D match, TRBD2 (5 bases). The V end lost 2 bases, the J end lost 2 bases, and 9 bases lay between the germline ends. The germline V gene encodes CDR1 MGHDK and CDR2 SYGVNS. The CDR3 is 14 amino acids. The CDR3 DNA follows: TGTGCCAGCAGTGAAATTCCGGGACAAGAGACCCAGTACTTC. Its translation is CASSEIPGQETQYF.

The rearrangement joins TRBV28 to TRBJ2-7; tentative D call: TRBD2 (6 bases). Germline-derived CDR1 and CDR2 are MDHEN and SYDVKM. The CDR3 is 15 amino acids. The V and J ends lost 5 bases and 0 bases respectively, with 14 bases between them. The CDR3 protein is CASSPRGVPSYEQYF. The CDR3 DNA follows: TGTGCCAGCAGTCCGCGCGGGGTCCCCTCCTACGAGCAGTACTTC.

This rearrangement joins TRBV7-2 to TRBJ2-4; D remains unclear. This CDR3 is built from 17 residues. V shed 0 bases and J shed 2 bases, with 14 bases lying between them. Germline V lookup: CDR1 SGHTA, CDR2 FQGNSA. CDR3 sequence: CASSLAGYMLPKNIQYF. CDR3 nucleotide sequence: TGTGCCAGCAGCTTAGCGGGCTATATGCTTCCCAAAAACATTCAGTACTTC.